Listed here are 32 T cell receptor beta chains from one sample, sequenced in a study of T cells in Graves' hyperthyroidism and ophthalmopathy. Amplified TCR beta CDR3 regions came from RNA transcripts. RT-PCR in the first round (using the HTBI primer set) targeted the TCR CDR3. TCRdb passed the multiplex PCR reads through MiXCR, listing each CDR3 protein once. The data show about 550,000 distinct CDR3 sequences, less than 25% seen once. Sequencing was performed on blood. These TCRs come from a man in his late teens or twenties with Graves' hyperthyroidism.

This clonotype was seen a few times. This chain links TRBV6-2 or TRBV6-3 with TRBJ1-3; D gene ambiguous. V was cut by 0 bases and J by 0 bases, with 9 bases left in between. This CDR3 has 16 residues. CDR1 is MNHEY and CDR2 is SVGEGT in the germline V gene. The CDR3 here is CASSYSPGSSGNTIYF. DNA of the CDR3: TGTGCCAGCAGTTACTCGCCCGGGAGCTCTGGAAACACCATATATTTT.

This clonotype appeared many times. The chain is built from TRBV28 and TRBJ1-5; possibly TRBD1 for D (6 bases). The ends were cut back, 5 bases at V and 10 bases at J, with 12 bases in the middle. From germline, CDR1 is MDHEN and CDR2 SYDVKM. The CDR3 has 12 residues. The CDR3 nucleotides read TGTGCCAGCAGTCAACAGGGAGACCCCCAGCATTTT. Encoded protein: CASSQQGDPQHF.

The rearrangement joins TRBV3-1 to TRBJ2-2; D is unclear. Germline V gives CDR1 LGHDT, CDR2 YNNKEL (reference sequence). Between the trimmed V and J ends, which lost 4 bases and 1 base, there was a span of 16 bases. The CDR3 contains 17 residues. DNA of the CDR3: TGTGCCAGCAGCCTCCCGGGTAGGGCGAAGAACACCGGGGAGCTGTTTTTT. Protein sequence: CASSLPGRAKNTGELFF.

The chain has TRBV29-1 and TRBJ2-7; the D call may be TRBD1 or TRBD2 (6 bases each). V lost 7 bases and J 0 bases, leaving 16 bases between the germline ends. The CDR3 has 14 residues. Germline V gives CDR1 SQVTM, CDR2 ANQGSEA. The CDR3 DNA reads TGCAGCGCCGACCCCGGGGGCCTCTCCTACGAGCAGTACGTC. Protein product: CSADPGGLSYEQYV.

This rearrangement joins TRBV6-2 or TRBV6-3 to TRBJ1-1; D unclear. CDR1 is MNHEY and CDR2 is SVGEGT in the germline V gene. Trimming left V 8 bases short and J 1 base short, with 11 bases between. This CDR3 region has 13 residues. CDR3 sequence (DNA): TGTGCCAGCGAATGGACGGGGAACACTGAAGCTTTCTTT. It encodes CASEWTGNTEAFF.

Concerning this clonotype: This may be a read error: a much more frequent sequence differs by one nucleotide. The chain employs TRBV30 and TRBJ1-1; D is uncertain. This CDR3 region has 12 residues. V gave up 4 bases and J gave up 4 bases, with 10 bases separating them. The germline CDR1 and CDR2 sequences are GTSNPN and SVGIG (reference sequence). The CDR3 reads CAWTWRATEAFF. DNA for the CDR3: TGTGCCTGGACCTGGCGTGCCACTGAAGCTTTCTTT.

This clonotype was counted at least ten times. The chain joins TRBV12-3 or TRBV12-4 to TRBJ2-7; possibly TRBD1 for D (6 bases). Between the trimmed V and J ends, which lost 1 base and 9 bases, there was a span of 10 bases. The CDR3 consists of 12 residues. CDR3 residues: CASSLEGHLQYF. DNA of the CDR3: TGTGCCAGCAGTTTAGAGGGACATCTGCAGTACTTC.

The chain joins TRBV6-1 to TRBJ2-7, with D perhaps TRBD2 (5 bases). There are 14 residues in the CDR3. Germline V gene data show CDR1 as MNHNS and CDR2 as SASEGT. The germline V and J ends were trimmed by 4 bases and 0 bases, with 10 bases remaining between them. In DNA form, the CDR3 reads TGTGCCAGCAGTGCCCCGGGGTACTCCTACGAGCAGTACTTC. It yields the protein CASSAPGYSYEQYF.

Note on this clonotype: This clone may be a read error of a much larger clone one base away. The chain uses TRBV20-1 and TRBJ2-2, with 7 bases aligning to TRBD2. Losses at the gene ends were 6 bases for V and 5 bases for J; bases not matched to a gene: 15. CDR1 is DFQATT, CDR2 SNEGSKA, per germline (reference sequence). This CDR3 is built from 16 residues. The CDR3 DNA is TGCAGTGCGAGATCCCGGACTAGATTCGTGACCGGGGAGCTGTTTTTT. Encoded protein: CSARSRTRFVTGELFF.

There are many counts of this clonotype. The V and J genes are TRBV28 and TRBJ1-2, with 8 bases lining up with TRBD1. The germline V gene encodes CDR1 MDHEN and CDR2 SYDVKM. The CDR3 is 15 residues long. Unmatched junction bases numbered 11, after V lost 3 bases and J lost 8 bases. The CDR3 coding sequence is TGTGCCAGCAGTTTGGGCAGGGGGCGCTTGGCGGGCTACACCTTC. Amino acids: CASSLGRGRLAGYTF.

This clonotype was seen many times. V and J are TRBV11-1 and TRBJ2-6; D not certain. Trimming removed 11 bases at V and 0 bases at J, with 11 bases between. The germline V gene has CDR1 SGHAT and CDR2 FQDESV (reference sequence). The CDR3 consists of 14 residues. The CDR3 protein is CAVVQSSGANVLTF. The CDR3 nucleotides are TGTGCCGTTGTGCAGAGCTCTGGGGCCAACGTCCTGACTTTC.

The CDR3 reads CASSASGTPPREAFF. The CDR3 DNA follows: TGTGCCAGCAGTGCATCCGGGACACCTCCCAGGGAAGCTTTCTTT. This sequence joins TRBV27 and TRBJ1-1; D might be TRBD1 (6 bases). The CDR3 is 15 amino acids. V was trimmed by 5 bases and J by 8 bases, leaving 21 bases between them. Germline assignment: CDR1 MNHEY and CDR2 SMNVEV (reference sequence).

This clonotype was observed many times. The chain joins TRBV10-3 to TRBJ2-7; D gene uncertain. The CDR3 totals 14 residues. Germline assignment: CDR1 ENHRY and CDR2 SYGVKD. V gave up 2 bases and J gave up 2 bases, with 10 bases separating them. CDR3 coding DNA: TGTGCCATCAGTGAGGGACGTCGCACCTACGAGCAGTACTTC. It specifies CAISEGRRTYEQYF.

This rearrangement joins TRBV6-5 to TRBJ2-3; D is uncertain. In germline, CDR1 is MNHEY, CDR2 SVGAGI. This CDR3 is 11 amino acids long. V lost 6 bases and J 2 bases, leaving 3 bases between the germline ends. The CDR3 loop reads CASRYTDTQYF. Written as DNA, the CDR3 is TGTGCCAGCAGATACACAGATACGCAGTATTTT.

This clonotype showed up many times. This sequence joins TRBV12-3 or TRBV12-4 and TRBJ1-4; no definite D call. CDR3 size: 10 residues. The V end was cut by 4 bases, the J end by 8 bases, with 2 bases between. CDR3 sequence (DNA): TGTGCCAGCAGTTGCGAAAAACTGTTTTTT. Its protein is CASSCEKLFF.

This clonotype was seen at least ten times. The gene calls are TRBV12-3 or TRBV12-4 and TRBJ1-5; 10 bases are shared with TRBD1. The V gene end was trimmed by 4 bases and the J gene end by 5 bases; junction bases not matched to a gene: 5. This CDR3 spans 15 amino acids. CDR3 in DNA: TGTGCCAGCAGTTCACCGGGACAGGGGTATCAGCCCCAGCATTTT. As protein: CASSSPGQGYQPQHF.

The chain joins TRBV7-9 to TRBJ1-2; D might be TRBD1 (6 bases). The V gene lost 4 bases and the J gene lost 7 bases, with 13 bases spanning the gap. Germline V gene sequence: CDR1 SEHNR, CDR2 FQNEAQ (reference sequence). CDR3 length: 13 amino acids. CDR3 bases: TGTGCCAGCAGCTCGGGACATTTAGGTGGCTACACCTTC. This gives the protein CASSSGHLGGYTF.

About this clonotype: It may be a read error: a sequence one base away is much more abundant. The CDR3 DNA follows: TGCACCAGCAGCCAAGACAGCCCGAACACCGGGGAGCTGTTTTTT. As protein: CTSSQDSPNTGELFF. The rearrangement uses TRBV5-1 and TRBJ2-2; D perhaps matches TRBD1 (5 bases). The CDR3 covers 15 residues. Germline values: CDR1 SGHRS, CDR2 YFSETQ. Filled out from reference TRBV5-1 and TRBJ2-2, the complete variable domain reads KAGVTQTPRYLIKTRGQQVTLSCSPISGHRSVSWYQQTPGQGLQFLFEYFSETQRNKGNFPGRFSGRQFSNSRSEMNVSTLELGDSALYLCTSSQDSPNTGELFFGEGSRLTVL.

This clonotype has at least ten counts. The chain uses TRBV6-1 and TRBJ2-2; D unresolved. The CDR3 contains 12 residues. Germline V CDR1 and CDR2: MNHNS, SASEGT. Trimming left V 5 bases short and J 6 bases short, with 7 bases between. CDR3 nucleotide sequence: TGTGCCAGCAGTCGGGTAGCCGGGGAGCTGTTTTTT. The encoded protein is CASSRVAGELFF.

The table lists this clonotype with many counts. V and J are TRBV24-1 and TRBJ1-2; no definite D call. This CDR3 is 15 amino acids long. The ends were cut back, 2 bases at V and 7 bases at J, with 16 bases in the middle. Germline V CDR1 and CDR2: KGHDR, SFDVKD. The CDR3 reads CATSDWRVKGGGYTF. The CDR3 DNA is TGTGCCACCAGTGATTGGCGTGTGAAGGGAGGTGGCTACACCTTC.

The table lists this clonotype with many counts. The chain has TRBV5-1 and TRBJ1-1; D remains ambiguous. The germline V gene encodes CDR1 SGHRS and CDR2 YFSETQ. CDR3 size: 14 residues. The germline V and J ends were trimmed by 7 bases and 6 bases, with 19 bases remaining between them. The CDR3 DNA sequence: TGCGCCAGCGCTGGGGAGGCTGACAACGCTGAAGCTTTCTTT. This sequence encodes CASAGEADNAEAFF. Full variable domain (remainder filled in from reference TRBV5-1 and TRBJ1-1): KAGVTQTPRYLIKTRGQQVTLSCSPISGHRSVSWYQQTPGQGLQFLFEYFSETQRNKGNFPGRFSGRQFSNSRSEMNVSTLELGDSALYLCASAGEADNAEAFFGQGTRLTVV.

This clonotype was counted many times. The rearrangement links TRBV19 to TRBJ1-5; the D is unclear. Germline CDR1 is LNHDA and CDR2 is SQIVND (reference sequence). V was pared by 4 bases and J by 4 bases, with 8 bases between. The CDR3 is 13 residues long. DNA of the CDR3: TGTGCCAGTAGTACAGTCCGTAATCAGCCCCAGCATTTT. Translating it yields CASSTVRNQPQHF.

The chain employs TRBV7-8 and TRBJ2-2, with TRBD2 identical over 11 bases. The CDR3 is made up of 16 amino acids. V trimming: 2 bases; J trimming: 5 bases; junction bases outside the gene matches: 4. The germline CDR1 and CDR2 sequences are SGHVS and FQNEAQ. CDR3 nucleotide sequence: TGTGCCAGCAGCTTAAGGCTAGCGGGGGGAACCGGGGAGCTGTTTTTT. Protein: CASSLRLAGGTGELFF.

This clonotype showed up many times. This chain connects TRBV5-4 to TRBJ1-5; D gene uncertain. V was cut by 0 bases and J by 0 bases, with 13 bases left in between. Germline values: CDR1 SGHNT, CDR2 YYREEE (reference sequence). The CDR3 runs 17 residues. CDR3 bases: TGTGCCAGCAGCTTGGAGGTGGCGGTCTATAGCAATCAGCCCCAGCATTTT. Residues: CASSLEVAVYSNQPQHF.

This clonotype appeared many times. This rearrangement joins TRBV12-3 or TRBV12-4 to TRBJ1-2; TRBD1 is a possible D gene (5 bases). The CDR3 sequence is 13 residues long. V was trimmed by 4 bases and J by 4 bases, leaving 10 bases between them. The CDR3: CASSSGGSYGYTF. In nucleotides, the CDR3 is TGTGCCAGCAGTTCCGGGGGTAGCTATGGCTACACCTTC.

This clonotype has more than one count but fewer than ten. V is TRBV6-5 and J is TRBJ1-6, with D uncertain. Per germline, CDR1 MNHEY and CDR2 SVGAGI. The V end was cut by 0 bases, the J end by 9 bases, with 15 bases between. This CDR3 has 16 residues. The CDR3 DNA sequence: TGTGCCAGCAGTTACTCGATGCCTCCATCCAGTTCACCCCTCCACTTT. Its protein product is CASSYSMPPSSSPLHF.

This clonotype was seen ten or more times. V gene TRBV6-5 combines with J gene TRBJ1-1, with a tentative D call TRBD1 (5 bases). Germline V gene sequence: CDR1 MNHEY, CDR2 SVGAGI. The CDR3 sequence is 14 residues long. The V gene lost 3 bases and the J gene lost 1 base, with 9 bases spanning the gap. The DNA for the CDR3 is TGTGCCAGCAGTTATAGGGGCGAGAACACTGAAGCTTTCTTT. Its translation is CASSYRGENTEAFF.

The table lists this clonotype with a count of one. This rearrangement joins TRBV19 to TRBJ2-5; D is uncertain. From germline, CDR1 is LNHDA and CDR2 SQIVND (reference sequence). Trimming removed 3 bases from V and 0 bases from J, with 11 bases in between. The CDR3 has 15 amino acids. CDR3 DNA sequence: TGTGCCAGTAGTATCACGTGGGGAAACCAAGAGACCCAGTACTTC. Translating gives CASSITWGNQETQYF. Variable domain in full (rest from reference TRBV19 and TRBJ2-5): DGGITQSPKYLFRKEGQNVTLSCEQNLNHDAMYWYRQDPGQGLRLIYYSQIVNDFQKGDIAEGYSVSREKKESFPLTVTSAQKNPTAFYLCASSITWGNQETQYFGPGTRLLVL.

In its sample, this clonotype was seen once. The rearrangement links TRBV5-1 to TRBJ2-7; tentative D call: TRBD2 (6 bases). The germline V gene has CDR1 SGHRS and CDR2 YFSETQ. CDR3 length: 15 residues. Trimming removed 4 bases at V and 3 bases at J, with 17 bases between. CDR3 residues: CASSPGVAAGYEQYF. CDR3 bases: TGCGCCAGCAGCCCGGGGGTCGCGGCGGGCTACGAGCAGTACTTC. Looking up the rest from reference TRBV5-1 and TRBJ2-7 gives the full variable domain: KAGVTQTPRYLIKTRGQQVTLSCSPISGHRSVSWYQQTPGQGLQFLFEYFSETQRNKGNFPGRFSGRQFSNSRSEMNVSTLELGDSALYLCASSPGVAAGYEQYFGPGTRLTVT.

This clonotype has ten or more counts. V is TRBV7-2 and J is TRBJ1-1, with D unclear. Per germline, CDR1 SGHTA and CDR2 FQGNSA. The V end was cut by 5 bases, the J end by 1 base, with 11 bases between. This CDR3 contains 14 residues. This chain's CDR3 is CASSHDTSNTEAFF. In DNA form, the CDR3 reads TGTGCCAGCAGCCATGACACCTCGAACACTGAAGCTTTCTTT.

This clonotype was recorded at least ten times. The rearrangement links TRBV4-1 to TRBJ2-2; D not certain. V shed 0 bases and J shed 3 bases, with 14 bases lying between them. This CDR3 contains 17 residues. CDR1 is MGHRA and CDR2 is YSYEKL in the germline V gene. DNA of the CDR3: TGCGCCAGCAGCCAAGATCGGAGTCGGGTGGACACCGGGGAGCTGTTTTTT. Residues: CASSQDRSRVDTGELFF.

This clonotype was found many times. V and J are TRBV28 and TRBJ1-1; D is unclear. The CDR3 sequence is 12 residues long. V lost 5 bases, J lost 6 bases, and 10 bases lay in between. CDR1 and CDR2 from the germline V gene are MDHEN and SYDVKM. CDR3 nucleotides: TGTGCCAGCAGTCAACTGACACCTGAAGCTTTCTTT. Its translation is CASSQLTPEAFF.